This T cell receptor beta chain was retrieved from a study of control samples from healthy donors and cancer patients (dated by TCRdb to the early 2020s). Library method: the immunoSEQ multiplex PCR assay. Entries here come from immuneACCESS through TCRdb and include only in-frame sequences with V and J called. Some clones fail to appear in such tables; in the studies checked, an unresolved V gene covers under half of the shortfall, and the cause of the remainder is unknown. Recorded for this sample are 130,000 or so clones; around 86% of them occurred a single time. In total, the top ten clones hold 7% to 10% of the sample. The CDR3 holds 12 amino acids from the cysteine to the phenylalanine. Solely the CDR3 DNA is kept, with 36 bases framed from the first base. The germline V gene gives CDR1 as SGHTA and CDR2 as FQGNSA. Trimmed from V: 5 bases; trimmed from J: 4 bases; junction bases lacking a gene match: 0.

As concerns this clone: Its antigen specificity is not known. Base qualities are not recorded, but no much larger clone differs from it by a single base.

The origin of this receptor is a man between 40 and 49 years old in good health. The rearranged segments are TRBV7-2 and TRBJ2-3, and TRBD2 matches 7 of the central bases. The sequenced sample consisted of blood. The bases read TGTGCCAGCAGCCGGGGGGCAGATACGCAGTATTTT. It codes for CASSRGADTQYF. Beyond the CDR3, the reference TRBV7-2 and TRBJ2-3 genes provide the residues; the full variable domain reads: GAGVSQSPSNKVTEKGKDVELRCDPISGHTALYWYRQSLGQGLEFLIYFQGNSAPDKSGLPSDRFSAERTGGSVSTLTIQRTQQEDSAVYLCASSRGADTQYFGPGTRLTVL.